The next 12 T cell receptor beta chains were all read from a single sample in a study of breast tumors, draining lymph nodes, adjacent tissues. Breast cancer patients provided tissue from their axillary draining lymph nodes. TCRdb re-derived calls from the multiplex PCR reads in MiXCR, one entry per CDR3 protein. The sample consists of around 140,000 distinct CDR3 sequences, 32% of them appearing once. Sample: axillary lymph node tissue. All receptors derive from a female donor with breast cancer. Some clones in this sample may be carry-over from other donors' samples.

This clonotype was counted between two and nine times. The gene calls are TRBV3-2 and TRBJ1-1; the table's D call of TRBD1 was not tested on the DNA. TRBV3-2 is a documented pseudogene. This CDR3 contains 15 residues. The CDR3 bases are TGTGCCAGCAGCCAAGCTACAGGACCTGACACTGAAGCTTTCTTT. Translation gives CASSQATGPDTEAFF.

Concerning this clonotype: A much larger clone lies a single base off, so this may be a read error. This rearrangement joins TRBV20-1 to TRBJ2-5; no definite D call. Germline loops: CDR1 DFQATT, CDR2 SNEGSKA (reference sequence). The CDR3 has 14 amino acids. The V end was cut by 0 bases, the J end by 7 bases, with 15 bases between. The CDR3 sequence: CSARDRIYGATQYF. CDR3 in DNA: TGCAGTGCTAGAGATCGGATTTATGGAGCGACCCAGTACTTC.

This sequence joins TRBV10-3 and TRBJ2-7; D may be TRBD1 or TRBD2 (5 bases each). CDR1 is ENHRY, CDR2 SYGVKD, per germline. CDR3 length: 13 amino acids. CDR3 nucleotide sequence: TGTGCCCTCAGCTCGGGACCTGACTACGAGCAGTACGTC. Translated: CALSSGPDYEQYV.

For this clonotype: This could be a read error, since a much larger clone is one nucleotide away. The chain carries TRBV6-5 and TRBJ1-4, with 7 positions matching TRBD1. Losses at the gene ends were 4 bases for V and 0 bases for J; bases not matched to a gene: 11. The CDR3 runs 18 residues. In germline, CDR1 is MNHEY, CDR2 SVGAGI. The CDR3 DNA reads TGTGCCAGCAGTTGCGGGTGGGGCCAGGGGGCAACTAATGAAAAACTGTTTTTT. Its translation: CASSCGWGQGATNEKLFF.

This clonotype was counted ten times or more. The chain has TRBV18 and TRBJ1-4, with 7 bases aligning to TRBD1. The V gene end was trimmed by 5 bases and the J gene end by 8 bases; junction bases not matched to a gene: 5. The germline gives CDR1 KGHSH, CDR2 LQKENI. CDR3 length: 13 amino acids. The CDR3: CASSGQGGEKLFF. The DNA of the CDR3 is TGTGCCAGCTCAGGCCAGGGGGGAGAAAAACTGTTTTTT.

The table lists this clonotype with many counts. This may come from a read error, since a much larger clone is one base off. The rearrangement links TRBV20-1 to TRBJ1-2; D is perhaps TRBD1 (5 bases). From germline, CDR1 is DFQATT and CDR2 SNEGSKA (reference sequence). The V end was cut by 0 bases, the J end by 3 bases, with 20 bases between. The length of the CDR3 is 17 residues. Here the CDR3 reads CSAREVSNYDRHYGYTF. Here the CDR3 DNA reads TGCAGTGCTAGAGAGGTGAGCAACTATGACAGACACTATGGCTACACCTTC.

This clonotype was seen ten or more times. The chain recombines TRBV27 with TRBJ1-6; D might be TRBD1 (6 bases). Germline lookup yields CDR1 MNHEY and CDR2 SMNVEV (reference sequence). Between the trimmed V and J ends, which lost 5 bases and 10 bases, there was a span of 12 bases. The CDR3 sequence is 13 residues long. CDR3 nucleotide sequence: TGTGCCAGCAGTCCCAGGGGTTCCTCACCCCTCCACTTT. Its protein is CASSPRGSSPLHF.

This clonotype was observed at least ten times. The chain recombines TRBV12-3 or TRBV12-4 with TRBJ1-5; no reliable D call. The CDR3 has 15 residues. Trimming shortened V by 5 bases and J by 2 bases, and 13 bases separated the two germline ends. The CDR3: CASSLNWGGNQPQHF. In DNA form, the CDR3 reads TGTGCCAGCAGTCTGAACTGGGGAGGCAATCAGCCCCAGCATTTT.

This clonotype was detected ten times or more. This chain joins TRBV11-2 and TRBJ2-1, with a tentative D call TRBD2 (6 bases). The germline CDR1 and CDR2 sequences are SGHAT and FQNNGV. The CDR3 loop spans 13 amino acids. Deletions cut 3 bases from V and 6 bases from J, with 9 bases between. DNA of the CDR3: TGTGCCAGCAGCTTGGGGGGTGGCAATGAGCAGTTCTTC. Its translation: CASSLGGGNEQFF.

This sequence joins TRBV7-2 and TRBJ2-5, with D perhaps matching TRBD1 (6 bases). The CDR3 totals 16 residues. Germline-derived CDR1 and CDR2 are SGHTA and FQGNSA. Trimming left V 3 bases short and J 5 bases short, with 19 bases between. CDR3 loop: CASSFMQGYTGETQYF. Written as DNA, the CDR3 is TGTGCCAGCAGCTTCATGCAGGGGTACACCGGGGAGACCCAGTACTTC.

This clonotype has ten or more counts. The chain joins TRBV19 to TRBJ2-6, with 8 bases identical to TRBD1. Germline assignment: CDR1 LNHDA and CDR2 SQIVND (reference sequence). The CDR3 sequence is 16 residues long. J gave up 3 bases and V 5 bases, and 6 bases lay outside the gene matches. The CDR3 loop reads CASSAQGGGGANVLTF. The DNA of the CDR3 is TGTGCCAGTAGTGCACAGGGGGGAGGTGGGGCCAACGTCCTGACTTTC.

Many counts were recorded for this clonotype. The chain links TRBV9 to TRBJ1-2; D is undetermined. This CDR3 comprises 12 residues. Germline V gives CDR1 SGDLS, CDR2 YYNGEE. Trimming took off 4 bases at V and 7 bases at J, with 11 bases between the two ends. As DNA, the CDR3 is TGTGCCAGCAGCTTAGACTTCTCTGGCTACACCTTC. Its protein is CASSLDFSGYTF.